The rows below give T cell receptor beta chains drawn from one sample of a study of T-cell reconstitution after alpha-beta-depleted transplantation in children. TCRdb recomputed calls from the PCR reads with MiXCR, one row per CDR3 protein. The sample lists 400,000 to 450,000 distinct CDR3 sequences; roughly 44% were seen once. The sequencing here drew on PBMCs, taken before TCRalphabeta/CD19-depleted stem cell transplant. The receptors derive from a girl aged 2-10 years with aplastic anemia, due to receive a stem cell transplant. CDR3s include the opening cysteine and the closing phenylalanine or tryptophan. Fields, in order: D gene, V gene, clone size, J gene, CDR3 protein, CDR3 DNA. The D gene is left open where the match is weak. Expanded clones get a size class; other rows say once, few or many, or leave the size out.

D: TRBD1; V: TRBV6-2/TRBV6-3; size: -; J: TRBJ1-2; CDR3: CASSSWTGPYRQSPNYGYTF; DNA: TGTGCCAGCAGTTCGTGGACAGGCCCTTATCGGCAGTCCCCAAACTATGGCTACACCTTC
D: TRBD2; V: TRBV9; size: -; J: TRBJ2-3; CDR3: CASSVAASGRRVTDTQYF; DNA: TGTGCCAGCAGCGTAGCAGCTAGCGGGAGAAGGGTAACAGATACGCAGTATTTT
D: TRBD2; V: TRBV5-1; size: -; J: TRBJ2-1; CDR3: CASSGAGASTYNEQFF; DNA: TGCGCCAGCAGCGGAGCGGGAGCTTCAACCTACAATGAGCAGTTCTTC
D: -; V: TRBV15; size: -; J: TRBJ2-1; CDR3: CATSRGDGRKQFF; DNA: TGTGCCACCAGCAGAGGGGACGGCAGGAAGCAGTTCTTC
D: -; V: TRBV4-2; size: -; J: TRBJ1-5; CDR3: CASSQDTAGGNQPQHF; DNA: TGTGCCAGCAGCCAAGATACGGCGGGGGGCAATCAGCCCCAGCATTTT
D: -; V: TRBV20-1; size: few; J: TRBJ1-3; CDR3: CSARASTVASGNTIYF; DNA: TGCAGTGCTAGGGCCTCGACGGTCGCCTCTGGAAACACCATATATTTT
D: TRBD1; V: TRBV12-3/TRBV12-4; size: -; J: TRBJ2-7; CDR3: CASRRDRLWEQYF; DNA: TGTGCCAGCAGGCGGGACAGGCTTTGGGAGCAGTACTTC
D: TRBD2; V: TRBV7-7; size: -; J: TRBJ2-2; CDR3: CASSPLAASTGELFF; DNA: TGTGCCAGCAGCCCACTAGCGGCCTCCACCGGGGAGCTGTTTTTT
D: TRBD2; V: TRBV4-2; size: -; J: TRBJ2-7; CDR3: CASSQELAGGSHEQYF; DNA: TGTGCCAGCAGCCAAGAGTTGGCGGGAGGGAGCCACGAGCAGTACTTC
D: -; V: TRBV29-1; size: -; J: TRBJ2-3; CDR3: CSVEDLPGSHTDTQYF; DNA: TGCAGCGTTGAAGATCTTCCAGGGTCCCACACAGATACGCAGTATTTT
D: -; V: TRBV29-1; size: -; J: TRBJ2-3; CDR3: CSVEALRDTQYF; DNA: TGCAGCGTTGAAGCCCTCAGAGATACGCAGTATTTT
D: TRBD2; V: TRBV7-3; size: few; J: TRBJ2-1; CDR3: CASSIYSGNYNEQFF; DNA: TGTGCCAGCAGCATATATAGCGGGAACTACAATGAGCAGTTCTTC
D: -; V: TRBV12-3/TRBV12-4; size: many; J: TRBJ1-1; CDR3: CASSLEVSSGNTEAFF; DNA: TGTGCCAGCAGTTTAGAGGTTTCGTCAGGGAACACTGAAGCTTTCTTT
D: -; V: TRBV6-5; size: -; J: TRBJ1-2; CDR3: CASSYSSPGDSAGYGYTF; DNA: TGTGCCAGCAGTTACTCGAGTCCGGGGGACTCCGCCGGGTATGGCTACACCTTC
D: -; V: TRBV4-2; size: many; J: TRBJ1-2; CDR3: CASSQVVRDSLYGYTF; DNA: TGTGCCAGCAGCCAAGTAGTTCGAGACAGTCTCTATGGCTACACCTTC
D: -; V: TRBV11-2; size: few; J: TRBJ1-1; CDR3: CASSLIGAEAFF; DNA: TGTGCCAGCAGCTTAATTGGCGCTGAAGCTTTCTTT
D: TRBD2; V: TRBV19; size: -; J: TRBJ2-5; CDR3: CASSFRLAPTSEFSQYF; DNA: TGTGCCAGTAGTTTCCGACTAGCGCCGACGTCCGAGTTTTCCCAGTACTTC
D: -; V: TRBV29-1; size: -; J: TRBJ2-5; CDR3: CSGAGQQETQYF; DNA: TGCAGTGGTGCGGGACAGCAAGAGACCCAGTACTTC
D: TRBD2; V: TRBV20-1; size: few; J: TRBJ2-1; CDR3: CSARSGGATYNEQFF; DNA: TGCAGTGCTAGGAGCGGGGGGGCAACCTACAATGAGCAGTTCTTC
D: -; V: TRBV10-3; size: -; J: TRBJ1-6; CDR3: CAISESTGRVGSPLHF; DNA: TGTGCCATCAGTGAGTCGACCGGCAGGGTAGGATCACCCCTCCACTTT
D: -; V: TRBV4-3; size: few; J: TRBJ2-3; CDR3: CASSPGLKSTDTQYF; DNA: TGCGCCAGCAGCCCGGGACTTAAGAGCACAGATACGCAGTATTTT
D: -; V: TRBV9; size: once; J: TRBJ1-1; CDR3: CASSVADRAGNAFF; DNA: TGTGCCAGCAGCGTAGCGGACCGGGCTGGGAATGCTTTCTTT
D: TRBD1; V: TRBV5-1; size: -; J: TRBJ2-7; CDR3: CASRGTGEAEQYF; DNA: TGCGCCAGCAGGGGGACAGGGGAAGCCGAGCAGTACTTC
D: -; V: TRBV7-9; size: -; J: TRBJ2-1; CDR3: CASSANRDLYNEQFF; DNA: TGTGCCAGCAGCGCCAACAGGGATCTCTACAATGAGCAGTTCTTC
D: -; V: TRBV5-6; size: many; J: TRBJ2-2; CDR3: CASRGTQGFVTGELFF; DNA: TGTGCCAGCAGGGGAACACAGGGATTCGTCACCGGGGAGCTGTTTTTT
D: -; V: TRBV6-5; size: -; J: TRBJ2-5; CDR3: CASSNRDSEGETQYF; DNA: TGTGCCAGCAGTAACCGGGACTCGGAGGGCGAGACCCAGTACTTC
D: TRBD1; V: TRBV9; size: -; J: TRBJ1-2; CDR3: CASSVGDSSIYGYTF; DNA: TGTGCCAGCAGCGTAGGGGACAGCTCCATCTATGGCTACACCTTC
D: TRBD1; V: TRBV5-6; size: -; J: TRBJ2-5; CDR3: CASSSSTGNQETQYF; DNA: TGTGCCAGCAGCTCCTCGACAGGGAACCAAGAGACCCAGTACTTC
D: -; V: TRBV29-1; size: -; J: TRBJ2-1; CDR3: CSVERHTYNEQFF; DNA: TGCAGCGTTGAACGCCACACCTACAATGAGCAGTTCTTC
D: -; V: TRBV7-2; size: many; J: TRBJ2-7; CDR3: CASSFSYEQYF; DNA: TGCGCCAGCAGCTTCTCCTACGAGCAGTACTTC
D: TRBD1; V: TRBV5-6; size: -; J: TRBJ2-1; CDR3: CASSFLETGSYNEQFF; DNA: TGTGCCAGCAGCTTTTTAGAGACAGGGTCCTACAATGAGCAGTTCTTC
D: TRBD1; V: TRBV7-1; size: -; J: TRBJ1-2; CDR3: CASSRDSGLYGYTF; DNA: TGTGCCAGCAGCCGGGACAGTGGGCTTTATGGCTACACCTTC
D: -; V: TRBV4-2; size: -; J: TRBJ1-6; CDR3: CASSQVQGENSPLHF; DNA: TGTGCCAGCAGCCAAGTGCAGGGAGAGAATTCACCCCTCCACTTT
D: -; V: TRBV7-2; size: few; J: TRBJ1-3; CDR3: CASTIPPMDGTIYF; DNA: TGTGCCAGCACCATCCCCCCCATGGATGGCACCATATATTTT
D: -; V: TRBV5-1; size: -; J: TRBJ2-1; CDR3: CASSLSDYNEQFF; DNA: TGCGCCAGCAGCTTAAGCGACTACAATGAGCAGTTCTTC
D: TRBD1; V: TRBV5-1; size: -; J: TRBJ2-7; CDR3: CASSTDRGEQYF; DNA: TGCGCCAGCAGCACCGACAGGGGAGAGCAGTACTTC
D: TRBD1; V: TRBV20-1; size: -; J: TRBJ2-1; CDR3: CSALGDSSYNEQFF; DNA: TGCAGTGCCCTTGGGGACAGCTCCTACAATGAGCAGTTCTTC
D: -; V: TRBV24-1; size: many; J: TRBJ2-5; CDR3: CATSVSPGDRETQYF; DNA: TGTGCCACCAGTGTTTCGCCAGGGGACCGGGAGACCCAGTACTTC